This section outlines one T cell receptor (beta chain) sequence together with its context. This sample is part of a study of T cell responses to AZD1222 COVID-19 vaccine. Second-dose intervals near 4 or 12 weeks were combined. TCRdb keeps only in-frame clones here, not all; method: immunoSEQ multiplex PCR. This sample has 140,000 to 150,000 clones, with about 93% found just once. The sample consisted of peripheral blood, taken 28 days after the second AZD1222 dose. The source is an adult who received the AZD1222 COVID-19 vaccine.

The CDR3 spells CATSVPGQLNTEAFF. CDR3 bases: TGTGCCACCAGCGTACCGGGACAGCTAAACACTGAAGCTTTCTTT. The chain has TRBV15 and TRBJ1-1; the match to TRBD1 covers 7 bases. The CDR3 has 15 residues. J gave up 2 bases and V 5 bases, and 8 bases lay outside the gene matches. Germline CDR1 LNHNV, CDR2 YYDKDF (reference sequence). Full variable domain (remainder filled in from reference TRBV15 and TRBJ1-1): DAMVIQNPRYQVTQFGKPVTLSCSQTLNHNVMYWYQQKSSQAPKLLFHYYDKDFNNEADTPDNFQSRRPNTSFCFLDIRSPGLGDTAMYLCATSVPGQLNTEAFFGQGTRLTVV.